The 24 T cell receptor beta chains presented below share a single source sample, sequenced in a study of blood T cell repertoires in COVID-19. The table came from immunoSEQ multiplex PCR; TCRdb's copy has only in-frame clones and leaves some out. The data hold tens of thousands of clones, with 85% observed a single time. The sequencing input was peripheral blood. The receptors here all came from a man between 65 and 85 years old with acute or convalescent COVID-19.

The rearrangement links TRBV28 to TRBJ2-2; the match to TRBD2 covers 7 bases. Germline V lookup: CDR1 MDHEN, CDR2 SYDVKM. V lost 1 base, J lost 6 bases, and 8 bases stayed unmatched. CDR3 length equals 16 residues. As DNA, the CDR3 is TGTGCCAGCAGTTTATTAGGCAGAGCGGGGTCCGGGGAGCTGTTTTTT. Translating it yields CASSLLGRAGSGELFF.

As for this clone: The junction shows a germline mismatch at one end, possibly a read error. The chain joins TRBV7-7 to TRBJ1-5, with D possibly matching TRBD1 (6 bases). Germline CDR1 SSHAT, CDR2 FNYEAQ (reference sequence). The CDR3 runs 17 residues. For the CDR3, the DNA is TGTGCTAGCAGCTTAGGGGGAAGGGGCGCCTGGGATCAGCCCCAGCATTTT. Its protein is CASSLGGRGAWDQPQHF.

The chain carries TRBV9 and TRBJ2-2; D gene ambiguous. Germline V lookup: CDR1 SGDLS, CDR2 YYNGEE. This CDR3 is built from 13 residues. Trimming stripped 0 bases from V and 4 bases from J, with 4 bases between. The CDR3 DNA follows: TGTGCCAGCAGCGTAGAGCCCACCGGGGAGCTGTTTTTT. Translating gives CASSVEPTGELFF.

This clone was counted between two and nine times. The chain has TRBV5-1 and TRBJ1-4; TRBD1 agrees at 8 bases. Germline V lookup: CDR1 SGHRS, CDR2 YFSETQ. Trimming took 4 bases from V and 11 from J; bases not matched to a gene: 19. This CDR3 comprises 17 residues. The CDR3 protein is CASSAGPLQGVVGKLFF. The CDR3 DNA reads TGCGCCAGCAGCGCGGGCCCCCTACAGGGGGTGGTGGGGAAACTGTTTTTT.

This chain joins TRBV13 and TRBJ1-1; no reliable D call. The germline CDR1 and CDR2 sequences are PRHDT and FYEKMQ (reference sequence). V was shortened by 5 bases and J by 0 bases, with 10 bases between the two germline ends. The CDR3 is 14 residues long. The CDR3 sequence is CASSPRGVNTEAFF. As DNA, the CDR3 is TGTGCCAGCAGCCCACGCGGGGTGAACACTGAAGCTTTCTTT.

The chain uses TRBV10-1 and TRBJ2-5; tentatively, D is TRBD2 (6 bases). V dropped 6 bases and J dropped 0 bases, with 26 bases sitting between them. The CDR3 extends over 19 amino acids. Germline V gene data show CDR1 as WNHNN and CDR2 as SYGVQD (reference sequence). The CDR3 nucleotides read TGCGCCAGCAGACCCTCGAAGGGACTCCAACACCAGTACCAAGAGACCCAGTACTTC. As protein: CASRPSKGLQHQYQETQYF.

This clone has only a few counts. This chain joins TRBV10-3 and TRBJ1-1; TRBD1 matches 7 bases. Per the germline V gene, CDR1 is ENHRY and CDR2 is SYGVKD. This CDR3 is built from 14 residues. Trimming removed 7 bases from V and 0 bases from J; junction bases left unmatched: 5. Here the CDR3 reads CAITKTGMNTEAFF. CDR3 DNA sequence: TGTGCCATCACCAAGACAGGGATGAACACTGAAGCTTTCTTT.

The chain combines TRBV11-2 with TRBJ2-7, with TRBD1 as a possible D gene (5 bases). The CDR3 spans 14 residues. Germline values: CDR1 SGHAT, CDR2 FQNNGV. The V end was cut by 1 base, the J end by 0 bases, with 7 bases between. CDR3 nucleotide sequence: TGTGCCAGCAGCTTAGGACAGTCCTCCTACGAGCAGTACTTC. This codes for CASSLGQSSYEQYF.

This clone came up once. The gene calls are TRBV6-5 and TRBJ1-5; TRBD1 matches 9 bases. This CDR3 contains 16 residues. The V gene's germline CDR1 is MNHEY and CDR2 SVGAGI. The V and J ends lost 4 bases and 6 bases, in that order; junction bases with no gene match: 10. The CDR3 protein is CASSFAGTGKIQPQHF. CDR3 sequence (DNA): TGTGCCAGCAGTTTTGCCGGGACAGGGAAAATTCAGCCCCAGCATTTT.

The chain employs TRBV12-2 and TRBJ2-7; TRBD1 was called by the table and not checked on the DNA. TRBV12-2 is a documented pseudogene. The length of the CDR3 is 13 residues. DNA for the CDR3: TGTGCAAGGATACCTTGGGGGCCCTACGAGCAGTACTTC. Encoded protein: CARIPWGPYEQYF.

The rearrangement uses TRBV20-1 and TRBJ2-1; 9 bases line up with TRBD1. The CDR3 runs 20 residues. The germline gives CDR1 DFQATT, CDR2 SNEGSKA (reference sequence). Losses at the gene ends were 3 bases for V and 1 base for J; bases not matched to a gene: 19. The CDR3 region has the DNA TGCAGTGCTAGTTTCCTTGAGGGACAGGGATCATTTACGTCCTACAATGAGCAGTTCTTC. This gives the protein CSASFLEGQGSFTSYNEQFF.

The chain links TRBV4-2 to TRBJ2-2, with 9 positions matching TRBD2. Unmatched junction bases numbered 6, after V lost 1 base and J lost 3 bases. This CDR3 spans 17 amino acids. Germline CDR1 is LGHNA and CDR2 is YNFKEQ. Here the CDR3 reads CASSQVPSGGYTGELFF. CDR3 DNA: TGTGCCAGCAGCCAAGTCCCGAGCGGGGGGTACACCGGGGAGCTGTTTTTT.

This chain joins TRBV18 and TRBJ2-2, with 8 positions matching TRBD1. Germline values: CDR1 KGHSH, CDR2 LQKENI. The CDR3 contains 16 residues. The trim removed 2 bases at V and 1 base at J, leaving 3 bases unmatched. In DNA, the CDR3 is TGTGCCAGCTCACCATTCGGGACAGGGAACACCGGGGAGCTGTTTTTT. This translates into CASSPFGTGNTGELFF.

This chain connects TRBV5-5 to TRBJ2-1, with D perhaps TRBD1 (5 bases). V lost 3 bases to trimming and J lost 8 bases, with 18 bases between them. Germline assignment: CDR1 SGHKS and CDR2 YYEKEE (reference sequence). This CDR3 has 15 amino acids. The CDR3 coding sequence is TGTGCCAGCAGCTCGGCCTGGGTGGGGCGCGATGAGCAGTTCTTC. Translating gives CASSSAWVGRDEQFF.

V and J are TRBV2 and TRBJ2-7, with 8 bases identical to TRBD2. Trimming cost V 7 bases and J 4 bases; bases outside gene matches: 9. This CDR3 contains 14 residues. Germline CDR1 is SNHLY and CDR2 is FYNNEI. DNA of the CDR3: TGTGCCAGCACCGTACGGGGCGGGGGGTACGAGCAGTACTTC. Translating it yields CASTVRGGGYEQYF.

The chain has TRBV15 and TRBJ1-1; D is perhaps TRBD1 (5 bases). The CDR3 covers 14 residues. Germline loops: CDR1 LNHNV, CDR2 YYDKDF (reference sequence). Trimming shortened V by 3 bases and J by 4 bases, and 12 bases separated the two germline ends. CDR3: CATSRGLLSTEAFF. The CDR3 DNA sequence: TGTGCCACCAGCAGGGGACTGCTCAGCACTGAAGCTTTCTTT.

The chain recombines TRBV9 with TRBJ1-1; a possible D gene is TRBD1 (6 bases). Per germline, CDR1 SGDLS and CDR2 YYNGEE. Trimming left V 2 bases short and J 1 base short, with 9 bases between. The CDR3 loop spans 14 amino acids. The CDR3 loop is CASSVQGTNTEAFF. DNA of the CDR3: TGTGCCAGCAGCGTCCAGGGGACGAACACTGAAGCTTTCTTT.

V is TRBV18 and J is TRBJ1-1; possible D gene TRBD1, 6 bases. Trimming took off 3 bases at V and 3 bases at J, with 8 bases between the two ends. The CDR3 has 13 residues. Germline loops: CDR1 KGHSH, CDR2 LQKENI. DNA of the CDR3: TGTGCCAGCTCACCGGCAGGGGACACTGAAGCTTTCTTT. Amino acids: CASSPAGDTEAFF.

The chain has TRBV5-5 and TRBJ2-5; 11 bases are shared with TRBD1. CDR1 and CDR2 from the germline V gene are SGHKS and YYEKEE (reference sequence). This CDR3 has 15 residues. V lost 4 bases and J lost 5; bases outside the gene matches: 7. In DNA, the CDR3 is TGTGCCAGCAGCACGGACAGGGGGCGCGTGGAGACCCAGTACTTC. Protein sequence: CASSTDRGRVETQYF.

This clone came up once. The chain is built from TRBV7-9 and TRBJ1-1; the D is unclear. The CDR3 has 14 residues. Germline CDR1 is SEHNR and CDR2 is FQNEAQ (reference sequence). Trimming took 5 bases from V and 1 from J, leaving 11 bases between them. Here the CDR3 DNA reads TGTGCCAGCAGCCCGCAGAAAAAGAACACTGAAGCTTTCTTT. This translates into CASSPQKKNTEAFF.

The chain is built from TRBV15 and TRBJ1-2; unclear D gene. The length of the CDR3 is 17 residues. Germline CDR1 LNHNV, CDR2 YYDKDF (reference sequence). V was clipped by 0 bases and J by 5 bases, with 19 bases between them. Written as DNA, the CDR3 is TGTGCCACCAGCAGAGATCTTACCGACTCTGGACTGTATGGCTACACCTTC. This sequence encodes CATSRDLTDSGLYGYTF. Drawing the rest from reference TRBV15 and TRBJ1-2, the complete variable domain is DAMVIQNPRYQVTQFGKPVTLSCSQTLNHNVMYWYQQKSSQAPKLLFHYYDKDFNNEADTPDNFQSRRPNTSFCFLDIRSPGLGDTAMYLCATSRDLTDSGLYGYTFGSGTRLTVV.

The rearrangement links TRBV7-2 to TRBJ2-1; TRBD2 aligns across 7 bases. The V gene end was trimmed by 5 bases and the J gene end by 3 bases; junction bases not matched to a gene: 16. This CDR3 is built from 18 residues. Germline CDR1 SGHTA, CDR2 FQGNSA. The CDR3 region is CASSPGLWTRKYYNEQFF. The CDR3 DNA follows: TGTGCCAGCAGCCCAGGGCTATGGACTAGAAAATACTACAATGAGCAGTTCTTC. The full variable domain, its missing parts supplied by reference TRBV7-2 and TRBJ2-1, is GAGVSQSPSNKVTEKGKDVELRCDPISGHTALYWYRQSLGQGLEFLIYFQGNSAPDKSGLPSDRFSAERTGGSVSTLTIQRTQQEDSAVYLCASSPGLWTRKYYNEQFFGPGTRLTVL.

The gene calls are TRBV28 and TRBJ2-7, with TRBD2 as a possible D gene (6 bases). The CDR3 is 15 amino acids. Trimming stripped 1 base from V and 3 bases from J, with 13 bases between. The germline gives CDR1 MDHEN, CDR2 SYDVKM. Here the CDR3 DNA reads TGTGCCAGCAGTTTATCTGGGGAGGAAATCTACGAGCAGTACTTC. Its protein is CASSLSGEEIYEQYF.

The chain employs TRBV2 and TRBJ1-3; D possibly corresponds to TRBD1 (5 bases). The CDR3 covers 15 residues. The V gene's germline CDR1 is SNHLY and CDR2 FYNNEI. Trimming took off 6 bases at V and 2 bases at J, with 14 bases between the two ends. DNA of the CDR3: TGTGCCAGCAGCGTAGTTCAGGGTACTGGAAACACCATATATTTT. Amino acids: CASSVVQGTGNTIYF.